This record looks at one TCR beta chain sequence and its context. As yet, its antigen is unknown. This entry comes from a study of cytomegalovirus exposure and HLA in healthy donors. The PCR employed 60 Vbeta primers together with 13 Jbeta primers. Generated by immunoSEQ multiplex PCR, the TCRdb table keeps only in-frame clones and is missing some. This table has some 150,000 clones, around 80% appearing once. Whole-study findings and limits: The authors confirmed in vitro that three CMV-associated chains were specific for CMV antigens.

V gave up 5 bases and J gave up 4 bases, with 14 bases separating them. The CDR3 is 13 residues long. Germline loops: CDR1 SQVTM, CDR2 ANQGSEA. Sequencing input: PBMCs. This receptor was identified in a man aged 35 to 55 in good health and CMV-seronegative. The chain combines TRBV29-1 with TRBJ2-5; D is perhaps TRBD1 (5 bases). Written as DNA, the CDR3 is TGCAGCGTTCAGGGCAGAAAGGGAGAGACCCAGTACTTC. As protein: CSVQGRKGETQYF.